Below, one T cell receptor beta chain is given with its context. The data are from a study of PD-L1 blockade in urothelial cancer. Trimming took 5 bases from V and 1 from J, leaving 8 bases between them. CDR3 length equals 13 residues. Germline lookup yields CDR1 SGHAT and CDR2 FQNNGV. Sequencing used immunoSEQ multiplex PCR; TCRdb keeps in-frame clones, though not all of them. The repertoire holds just over 14,000 clones, over 75% seen once, with 12% to 15% in the top ten. The receptor comes from a man in his 70s with urothelial cancer. The sample in question was PBMCs, obtained around atezolizumab (anti-PD-L1) treatment. The rearrangement uses TRBV11-2 and TRBJ1-1; D gene unclear. The CDR3 region is CASSPEPNTEAFF. The CDR3, as DNA: TGTGCCAGCAGCCCCGAGCCGAACACTGAAGCTTTCTTT.